This T cell receptor (beta chain) was observed in a study of blood T cell repertoires in COVID-19. The ends lost 4 bases at V and 4 bases at J; junction bases unmatched: 6. This CDR3 spans 14 amino acids. Per the germline V gene, CDR1 is MNHNY and CDR2 is SVGAGI (reference sequence). Method: immunoSEQ multiplex PCR; TCRdb's copy keeps in-frame clones and lacks some. The repertoire includes 63,000 or so clones, around 90% of them detected once, and about 1.5% sits in the top ten. Sequencing was performed on peripheral blood. V and J are TRBV6-6 and TRBJ1-2; 7 bases are shared with TRBD1. This clonotype was sampled from a human donor in a cohort sampled during active COVID-19. The CDR3 bases are TGTGCCAGCAGTTCCCGCGGGGACAGCTATGGCTACACCTTC. Its protein product is CASSSRGDSYGYTF.